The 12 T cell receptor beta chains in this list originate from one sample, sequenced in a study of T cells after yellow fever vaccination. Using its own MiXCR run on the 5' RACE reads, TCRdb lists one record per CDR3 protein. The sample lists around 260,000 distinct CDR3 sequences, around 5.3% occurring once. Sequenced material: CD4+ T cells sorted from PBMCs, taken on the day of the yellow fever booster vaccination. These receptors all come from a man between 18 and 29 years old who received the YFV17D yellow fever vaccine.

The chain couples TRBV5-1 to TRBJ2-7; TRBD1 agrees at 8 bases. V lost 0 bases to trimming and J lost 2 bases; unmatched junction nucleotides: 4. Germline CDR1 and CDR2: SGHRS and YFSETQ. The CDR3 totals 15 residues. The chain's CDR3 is CASSLGWDRTYEQYF. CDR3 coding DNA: TGCGCCAGCAGCTTGGGGTGGGACAGGACCTACGAGCAGTACTTC.

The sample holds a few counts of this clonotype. CDR3 protein: CASSLGWVQNTEAFF. The CDR3 DNA reads as TGTGCCAGCAGCCTGGGCTGGGTCCAAAACACTGAAGCTTTCTTT. The chain uses TRBV5-5 and TRBJ1-1; D is undetermined. The CDR3 runs to 15 residues. V lost 4 bases to trimming and J lost 2 bases, with 15 bases between them. CDR1 is SGHKS and CDR2 is YYEKEE in the germline V gene (reference sequence).

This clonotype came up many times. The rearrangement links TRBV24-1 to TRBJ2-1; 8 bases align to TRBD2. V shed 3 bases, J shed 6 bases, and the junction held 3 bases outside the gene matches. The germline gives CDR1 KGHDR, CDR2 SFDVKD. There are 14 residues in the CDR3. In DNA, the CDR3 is TGTGCCACCAGTGATCCGGGGGGGGCCAATGAGCAGTTCTTC. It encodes CATSDPGGANEQFF.

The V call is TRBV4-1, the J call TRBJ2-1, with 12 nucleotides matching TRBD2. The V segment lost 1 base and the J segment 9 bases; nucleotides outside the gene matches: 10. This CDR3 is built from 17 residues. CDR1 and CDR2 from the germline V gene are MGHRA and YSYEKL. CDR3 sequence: CASSQAYLAGGPVEQFF. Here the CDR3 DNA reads TGCGCCAGCAGCCAAGCATATCTAGCGGGGGGGCCGGTTGAGCAGTTCTTC.

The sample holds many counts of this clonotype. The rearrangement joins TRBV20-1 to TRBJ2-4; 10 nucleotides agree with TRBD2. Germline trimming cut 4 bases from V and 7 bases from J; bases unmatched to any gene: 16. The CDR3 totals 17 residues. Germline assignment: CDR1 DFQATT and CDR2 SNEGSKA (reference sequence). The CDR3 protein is CSATFPAGQRGGNIQYF. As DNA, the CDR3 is TGCAGTGCTACATTTCCCGCTGGGCAGCGGGGGGGGAACATTCAGTACTTC.

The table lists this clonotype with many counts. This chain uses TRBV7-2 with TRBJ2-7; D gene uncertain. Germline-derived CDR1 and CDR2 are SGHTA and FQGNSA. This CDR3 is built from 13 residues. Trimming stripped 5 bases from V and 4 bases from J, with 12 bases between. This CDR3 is CASSQYDRYEQYF. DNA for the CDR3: TGTGCCAGCAGCCAATATGACCGATACGAGCAGTACTTC.

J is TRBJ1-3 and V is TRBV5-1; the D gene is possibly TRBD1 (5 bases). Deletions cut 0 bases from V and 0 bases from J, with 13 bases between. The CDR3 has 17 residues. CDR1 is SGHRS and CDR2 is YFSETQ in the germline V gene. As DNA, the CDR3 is TGCGCCAGCAGCTTGGATGCCAGGGAACCCTCTGGAAACACCATATATTTT. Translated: CASSLDAREPSGNTIYF.

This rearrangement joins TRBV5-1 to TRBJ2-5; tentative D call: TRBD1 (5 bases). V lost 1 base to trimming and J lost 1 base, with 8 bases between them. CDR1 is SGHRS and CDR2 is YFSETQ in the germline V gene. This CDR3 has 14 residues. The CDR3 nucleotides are TGCGCCAGCAGCTTGCAGGGCCCCCAAGAGACCCAGTACTTC. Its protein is CASSLQGPQETQYF.

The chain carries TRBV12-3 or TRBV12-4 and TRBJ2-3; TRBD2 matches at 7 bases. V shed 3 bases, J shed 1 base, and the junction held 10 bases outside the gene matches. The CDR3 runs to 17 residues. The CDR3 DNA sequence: TGTGCCAGCAGTTTTGGGTTCGGGGGAGGGGGCACAGATACGCAGTATTTT. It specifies CASSFGFGGGGTDTQYF.

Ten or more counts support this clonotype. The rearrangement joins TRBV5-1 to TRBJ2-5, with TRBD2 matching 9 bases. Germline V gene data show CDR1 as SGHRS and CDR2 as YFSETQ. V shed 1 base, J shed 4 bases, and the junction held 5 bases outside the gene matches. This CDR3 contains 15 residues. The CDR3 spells CASSLSPTSGETQYF. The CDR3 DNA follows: TGCGCCAGCAGCTTGTCCCCGACTAGCGGAGAGACCCAGTACTTC.

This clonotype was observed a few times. CDR3 sequence reads: CASSRLQENLNTEAFF. The CDR3 DNA reads as TGCGCCAGCAGCCGCCTACAGGAGAACTTGAACACTGAAGCTTTCTTT. The rearrangement links TRBV4-3 to TRBJ1-1, with D perhaps TRBD1 (5 bases). V was cut by 4 bases and J by 0 bases, with 15 bases left in between. From germline, CDR1 is LGHNA and CDR2 YSLEER. The CDR3 sequence is 16 residues long.

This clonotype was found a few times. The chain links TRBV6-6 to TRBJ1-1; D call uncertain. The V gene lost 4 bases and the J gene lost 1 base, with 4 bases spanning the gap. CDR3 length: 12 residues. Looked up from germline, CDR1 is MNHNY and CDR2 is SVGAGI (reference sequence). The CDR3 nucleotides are TGTGCCAGCAGTTTCAAGAACACTGAAGCTTTCTTT. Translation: CASSFKNTEAFF.